This T cell receptor beta chain was obtained from a study of blood T cell repertoires in COVID-19. The method was immunoSEQ multiplex PCR; TCRdb's version includes in-frame clones alone and lacks a portion of them. Of more than 85,000 clones detected, 88% appear once; the ten largest clones hold 2.9%. The sequenced sample was peripheral blood. The source of this sequence is a woman older than 75 with acute or convalescent COVID-19.

The CDR3 sequence is CASSSTASGRWETQYF. CDR3 in DNA: TGTGCCAGCAGTTCCACCGCTAGCGGGAGGTGGGAGACCCAGTACTTC. The rearrangement uses TRBV27 and TRBJ2-5; 11 bases match TRBD2. This CDR3 has 16 residues. Losses at the gene ends were 4 bases for V and 5 bases for J; bases not matched to a gene: 9. Per germline, CDR1 MNHEY and CDR2 SMNVEV (reference sequence).